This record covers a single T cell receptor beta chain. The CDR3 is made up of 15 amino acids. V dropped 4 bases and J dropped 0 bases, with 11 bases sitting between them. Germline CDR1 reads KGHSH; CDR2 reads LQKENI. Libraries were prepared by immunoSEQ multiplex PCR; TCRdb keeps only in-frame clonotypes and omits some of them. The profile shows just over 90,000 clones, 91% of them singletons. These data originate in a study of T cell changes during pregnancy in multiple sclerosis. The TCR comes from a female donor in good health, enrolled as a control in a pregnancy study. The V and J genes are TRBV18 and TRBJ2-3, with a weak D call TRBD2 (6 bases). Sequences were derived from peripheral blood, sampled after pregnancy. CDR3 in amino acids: CASSLGRLSTDTQYF. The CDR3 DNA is TGTGCCAGCTCACTCGGGAGATTAAGCACAGATACGCAGTATTTT. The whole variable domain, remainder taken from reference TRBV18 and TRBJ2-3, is NAGVMQNPRHLVRRRGQEARLRCSPMKGHSHVYWYRQLPEEGLKFMVYLQKENIIDESGMPKERFSAEFPKEGPSILRIQQVVRGDSAAYFCASSLGRLSTDTQYFGPGTRLTVL.